A selection of T cell receptor beta chains follows, all from one sample in a study of vaccination effects on CD4 cells after COVID-19. Repertoires were generated with immunoSEQ multiplex PCR, while TCRdb's copy carries only in-frame clones and drops some. Of some 77,000 clones listed, approximately 70% are singletons. Their specific antigens are unknown. The specimen was CD4+ T cells from PBMCs cultured with HCoV-OC43 spike peptides, collected before COVID-19 vaccination. Receptors originate from a human donor who received a COVID-19 vaccine. Both conserved end residues are part of each CDR3. The D gene is left open where the match is weak. Size tells how often a clone was seen (once, few, many) or the class of an expanded clone, and some rows leave it out.

TRBD2,-,TRBV6-6,TRBJ2-3,CASSSRGGTATDTQYF,TGTGCCAGCAGTTCCCGGGGAGGGACCGCCACAGATACGCAGTATTTT
-,-,TRBV4-2,TRBJ1-2,CASSLRAFQKDYGYTF,TGTGCCAGCAGCCTCCGGGCCTTTCAAAAGGACTATGGCTACACCTTC
-,-,TRBV18,TRBJ2-2,CASSLENTGELFF,TGTGCCAGCTCACTAGAGAACACCGGGGAGCTGTTTTTT
-,-,TRBV4-1,TRBJ1-3,CASSQVLSGGRRNTIYF,TGCGCCAGCAGCCAAGTCCTTTCGGGGGGCAGAAGAAACACCATATATTTT
-,few,TRBV20-1,TRBJ2-2,CSASQAANTGELFF,TGCAGTGCTAGTCAAGCCGCGAACACCGGGGAGCTGTTTTTT
-,-,TRBV4-1,TRBJ2-2,CASSTTARVSLTGELFF,TGCGCCAGCAGCACGACGGCAAGGGTGTCGCTCACCGGGGAGCTGTTTTTT
TRBD1,few,TRBV5-1,TRBJ2-2,CASSPGQGTGELFF,TGCGCCAGCAGCCCGGGACAGGGAACCGGGGAGCTGTTTTTT
-,once,TRBV4-3,TRBJ2-5,CASSQDRIVRGDGRETQYF,TGCGCCAGCAGCCAAGATAGGATAGTGAGAGGGGATGGGAGGGAGACCCAGTACTTC
-,-,TRBV18,TRBJ2-2,CASSPTGNTGELFF,TGTGCCAGCTCACCAACCGGGAACACCGGGGAGCTGTTTTTT
-,-,TRBV6-1,TRBJ1-1,CASSEALRGPMNTEAFF,TGTGCCAGCAGTGAAGCGCTTCGGGGGCCTATGAACACTGAAGCTTTCTTT
TRBD1,-,TRBV4-3,TRBJ1-4,CASSQQGGEKLFF,TGCGCCAGCAGCCAACAGGGGGGTGAAAAACTGTTTTTT
-,-,TRBV11-2,TRBJ2-4,CASRSSGAANIQYF,TGTGCCAGCAGGTCATCGGGGGCGGCAAACATTCAGTACTTC
-,-,TRBV18,TRBJ2-3,CASSPITDTQYF,TGTGCCAGCTCACCTATCACAGATACGCAGTATTTT
TRBD1,-,TRBV3-1/TRBV3-2,TRBJ1-3,CASSPEDRGIRNTIYF,TGTGCCAGCAGTCCTGAGGACAGGGGGATACGAAACACCATATATTTT
-,-,TRBV28,TRBJ1-5,CASSLSVRGNQPQHF,TGTGCCAGCAGTTTATCAGTCCGGGGAAATCAGCCCCAGCATTTT
-,-,TRBV18,TRBJ1-4,CASSPQGPEGEKLFF,TGTGCCAGCTCGCCTCAGGGTCCCGAAGGGGAAAAACTGTTTTTT
-,-,TRBV18,TRBJ1-6,CASSPAKDSNSPLHF,TGTGCCAGCTCACCAGCTAAGGACAGTAATTCACCCCTCCACTTT
-,few,TRBV5-1,TRBJ2-1,CASSPGQYYNEQFF,TGCGCCAGCAGCCCAGGACAATACTACAATGAGCAGTTCTTC
-,-,TRBV21-1,TRBJ1-1,CASSNSGGAEAFF,TGTGCCAGCAGCAATTCAGGGGGGGCTGAAGCTTTCTTT
-,-,TRBV7-2,TRBJ1-5,CASSLATLQGLYSNQPQHF,TGTGCCAGCAGCTTAGCCACCCTTCAGGGCCTGTATAGCAATCAGCCCCAGCATTTT
-,-,TRBV18,TRBJ1-1,CASSTGADTEAFF,TGTGCCAGCTCAACCGGCGCCGACACTGAAGCTTTCTTT
TRBD1,-,TRBV19,TRBJ2-5,CASSIGTVKETQYF,TGTGCCAGTAGTATCGGGACAGTGAAAGAGACCCAGTACTTC
TRBD2,-,TRBV4-1,TRBJ2-1,CASSPMTSGGGYNEQFF,TGCGCCAGCAGCCCGATGACTAGCGGGGGGGGGTACAATGAGCAGTTCTTC
-,few,TRBV7-9,TRBJ1-3,CASSLLGTSSSGNTIYF,TGTGCCAGCAGCTTATTGGGGACGTCGAGCTCTGGAAACACCATATATTTT
-,-,TRBV6-5,TRBJ2-5,CASSNRRGLETQYF,TGTGCCAGCAGTAACAGAAGGGGGTTAGAGACCCAGTACTTC
-,-,TRBV6-5,TRBJ1-4,CASYSGNENRLFF,TGTGCCAGCTATTCCGGGAATGAAAATAGACTGTTTTTT
TRBD1,-,TRBV5-6,TRBJ2-3,CANWDRVTDTQYF,TGTGCCAACTGGGACAGGGTCACAGATACGCAGTATTTT
-,-,TRBV5-1,TRBJ1-6,CASSSTGASSPLHF,TGCGCCAGCAGCTCGACAGGAGCCAGTTCACCCCTCCACTTT
-,once,TRBV19,TRBJ1-5,CASSIRDIDQPQHF,TGTGCCAGTAGTATTCGGGACATTGATCAGCCCCAGCATTTT
-,-,TRBV12-3/TRBV12-4,TRBJ1-4,CASSFSGNEKLFF,TGTGCCAGCAGTTTCTCCGGCAATGAAAAACTGTTTTTT
-,-,TRBV28,TRBJ1-5,CASSLLAGGGQSNQPQHF,TGTGCCAGCAGTTTATTGGCCGGAGGCGGACAGAGCAATCAGCCCCAGCATTTT
TRBD1,-,TRBV7-8,TRBJ2-5,CASSIQTGGGETQYF,TGTGCCAGCAGCATACAGACAGGGGGCGGTGAGACCCAGTACTTC
-,-,TRBV7-9,TRBJ2-3,CASSASGGTDTQYF,TGTGCCAGCAGCGCGTCCGGGGGCACAGATACGCAGTATTTT
TRBD2,-,TRBV19,TRBJ2-4,CASSINGRGVSKNIQYF,TGTGCCAGTAGTATTAACGGACGGGGGGTTTCCAAAAACATTCAGTACTTC
TRBD2,-,TRBV19,TRBJ2-1,CASSRLAGGPSSYNEQFF,TGTGCCAGTAGTAGGTTAGCGGGGGGCCCTAGCTCCTACAATGAGCAGTTCTTC
TRBD2,-,TRBV7-9,TRBJ2-3,CASSQFLSGGTQYF,TGTGCCAGCAGCCAATTTCTTAGCGGGGGAACGCAGTATTTT
-,-,TRBV2,TRBJ1-5,CASRQAVSNQPQHF,TGTGCCAGCAGACAGGCGGTTAGCAATCAGCCCCAGCATTTT
-,-,TRBV5-6,TRBJ1-5,CASSLGQSNQPQHF,TGTGCCAGCAGCTTGGGACAGAGCAATCAGCCCCAGCATTTT
-,-,TRBV3-1/TRBV3-2,TRBJ2-1,CASSRGPVRPYNEQFF,TGTGCCAGCAGCCGAGGTCCGGTCCGGCCGTACAATGAGCAGTTCTTC
TRBD1,-,TRBV4-2,TRBJ1-4,CASSRELTGVVEKLFF,TGTGCCAGCAGCCGAGAACTGACAGGGGTAGTGGAAAAACTGTTTTTT
-,few,TRBV21-1,TRBJ1-2,CASSKGGRGGYTF,TGTGCCAGCAGCAAAGGCGGGAGGGGTGGCTACACCTTC
-,-,TRBV6-5,TRBJ1-1,CASRSHKNTEAFF,TGTGCCAGCAGATCTCACAAGAACACTGAAGCTTTCTTT
-,-,TRBV6-5,TRBJ1-4,CASAKWTASNEKLFF,TGTGCCAGCGCTAAATGGACAGCGAGTAATGAAAAACTGTTTTTT
-,-,TRBV30,TRBJ1-3,CAWSTGTGNTIYF,TGTGCCTGGAGTACCGGGACCGGGAACACCATATATTTT
-,-,TRBV7-9,TRBJ2-3,CASSFEGVTDTQYF,TGTGCCAGCAGCTTCGAGGGGGTTACAGATACGCAGTATTTT
-,-,TRBV19,TRBJ2-4,CASSIGGGAKNIQYF,TGTGCCAGTAGTATTGGAGGCGGGGCCAAAAACATTCAGTACTTC
-,few,TRBV10-1,TRBJ2-3,CASSETGATGTQYF,TGCGCCAGCAGTGAGACCGGGGCCACCGGTACGCAGTATTTT
-,-,TRBV2,TRBJ1-5,CASRATDNSNQPQHF,TGTGCCAGCAGGGCCACTGACAATAGCAATCAGCCCCAGCATTTT
-,-,TRBV7-2,TRBJ1-1,CASSLAFLTGTEAFF,TGTGCCAGCAGCTTAGCCTTTTTAACAGGGACTGAAGCTTTCTTT
-,once,TRBV4-3,TRBJ2-3,CASSQGGGTQYF,TGCGCCAGCAGCCAAGGTGGAGGGACGCAGTATTTT
-,-,TRBV18,TRBJ1-4,CASSTGATNEKLFF,TGTGCCAGCTCAACAGGAGCAACTAATGAAAAACTGTTTTTT
-,-,TRBV27,TRBJ1-5,CASRGDFNQPQHF,TGTGCCAGCAGGGGGGATTTTAATCAGCCCCAGCATTTT
-,-,TRBV28,TRBJ1-6,CASTSQVGFINSPLHF,TGTGCCAGCACCTCCCAAGTGGGCTTCATCAATTCACCCCTCCACTTT
-,-,TRBV5-1,TRBJ2-1,CASTLQVTSYNEQFF,TGCGCCAGCACTTTACAGGTTACCTCCTACAATGAGCAGTTCTTC
-,few,TRBV29-1,TRBJ2-1,CSVDRNEQFF,TGCAGCGTTGACCGCAATGAGCAGTTCTTC
-,-,TRBV9,TRBJ1-6,CASSAHPSSPLHF,TGTGCCAGCAGCGCACACCCAAGTTCACCCCTCCACTTT